The rows below give T cell receptor beta chains drawn from one sample of a study of identical twins. TCRdb re-analysed the 5' RACE reads in MiXCR, keeping a single row per CDR3 protein. The data show 410,000 or so distinct CDR3 sequences, with 15% to 20% seen just once and about 12% held by the top ten. Specimen: naive T cells sorted from blood. The receptor source for this set is a man aged 50-60 years in good health. The CDR3 runs from the conserved cysteine through the conserved F or W. Each record gives: J gene, V gene, D gene, clone size, CDR3 protein, CDR3 DNA. D genes are given only for firm matches. For some rows the clone size is stated as once, few or many, or as a class when expanded; others skip it.

j_gene: TRBJ2-1
v_gene: TRBV20-1
d_gene: TRBD2
abundance: .
CDR3aa: CSGETSGLVNEQFF
CDR3nt: TGCAGTGGCGAGACTAGCGGGTTGGTCAATGAGCAGTTCTTC

j_gene: TRBJ2-2
v_gene: TRBV12-3/TRBV12-4
d_gene: .
abundance: .
CDR3aa: CASSSMGYTGELFF
CDR3nt: TGTGCCAGCAGTTCGATGGGTTACACCGGGGAGCTGTTTTTT

j_gene: TRBJ2-4
v_gene: TRBV4-1
d_gene: TRBD1
abundance: .
CDR3aa: CASRARTGGENIQYF
CDR3nt: TGCGCCAGCAGGGCGAGGACAGGGGGCGAAAACATTCAGTACTTC

j_gene: TRBJ2-1
v_gene: TRBV20-1
d_gene: .
abundance: many
CDR3aa: CSALGLLNEQFF
CDR3nt: TGCAGTGCCTTGGGACTTTTGAATGAGCAGTTCTTC

j_gene: TRBJ2-1
v_gene: TRBV15
d_gene: TRBD2
abundance: .
CDR3aa: CATSRYSGGYNEQFF
CDR3nt: TGTGCCACCAGCAGGTATAGCGGGGGATACAATGAGCAGTTCTTC

j_gene: TRBJ2-1
v_gene: TRBV10-3
d_gene: TRBD2
abundance: many
CDR3aa: CAIRGLAGGPNEQFF
CDR3nt: TGTGCCATCAGGGGACTAGCGGGAGGGCCAAATGAGCAGTTCTTC

j_gene: TRBJ2-1
v_gene: TRBV12-3/TRBV12-4
d_gene: .
abundance: many
CDR3aa: CASSLVPPWANEQFF
CDR3nt: TGTGCCAGCAGTTTAGTACCACCTTGGGCCAATGAGCAGTTCTTC

j_gene: TRBJ2-1
v_gene: TRBV7-2
d_gene: TRBD1
abundance: many
CDR3aa: CASTPDRTYNEQFF
CDR3nt: TGTGCCAGCACCCCGGACAGGACCTACAATGAGCAGTTCTTC

j_gene: TRBJ2-3
v_gene: TRBV5-1
d_gene: .
abundance: many
CDR3aa: CASSSTGRFDTQYF
CDR3nt: TGCGCCAGCAGCTCAACGGGGCGATTTGATACGCAGTATTTT

j_gene: TRBJ2-7
v_gene: TRBV29-1
d_gene: TRBD2
abundance: .
CDR3aa: CSVEELAGGSYEQYF
CDR3nt: TGCAGCGTTGAAGAATTAGCGGGAGGGTCCTACGAGCAGTACTTC

j_gene: TRBJ2-3
v_gene: TRBV5-4
d_gene: .
abundance: few
CDR3aa: CASSLGASRDTQYF
CDR3nt: TGTGCCAGCAGCTTGGGGGCTAGCAGAGATACGCAGTATTTT

j_gene: TRBJ2-7
v_gene: TRBV9
d_gene: TRBD1
abundance: few
CDR3aa: CASSPIGTGGRQYF
CDR3nt: TGTGCCAGCAGCCCGATTGGGACAGGGGGTAGGCAGTACTTC

j_gene: TRBJ2-4
v_gene: TRBV20-1
d_gene: .
abundance: many
CDR3aa: CSARDRPVVKIQYF
CDR3nt: TGCAGTGCTAGAGATCGGCCAGTGGTGAAAATTCAGTACTTC

j_gene: TRBJ1-2
v_gene: TRBV4-1
d_gene: .
abundance: few
CDR3aa: CASSPGAAYGYTF
CDR3nt: TGCGCCAGCAGCCCGGGGGCAGCCTATGGCTACACCTTC

j_gene: TRBJ2-2
v_gene: TRBV27
d_gene: .
abundance: .
CDR3aa: CASSLPSSTGELFF
CDR3nt: TGTGCCAGCAGTTTGCCTAGTAGCACCGGGGAGCTGTTTTTT

j_gene: TRBJ2-7
v_gene: TRBV5-1
d_gene: TRBD1
abundance: few
CDR3aa: CASSLYRGYEQYF
CDR3nt: TGCGCCAGCAGCTTGTACAGGGGGTACGAGCAGTACTTC

j_gene: TRBJ1-4
v_gene: TRBV20-1
d_gene: .
abundance: few
CDR3aa: CSASNIATTNEKLFF
CDR3nt: TGCAGTGCTAGTAACATCGCAACAACTAATGAAAAACTGTTTTTT

j_gene: TRBJ2-3
v_gene: TRBV7-9
d_gene: .
abundance: .
CDR3aa: CASSITRTTLTDTQYF
CDR3nt: TGTGCCAGCAGCATTACCAGGACTACTCTCACAGATACGCAGTATTTT

j_gene: TRBJ2-5
v_gene: TRBV6-1
d_gene: TRBD2
abundance: .
CDR3aa: CASTKLAGPRETQYF
CDR3nt: TGTGCCAGCACCAAACTAGCGGGCCCTCGAGAGACCCAGTACTTC

j_gene: TRBJ2-1
v_gene: TRBV24-1
d_gene: .
abundance: .
CDR3aa: CATSSRDWNEQFF
CDR3nt: TGTGCCACCAGTTCCAGGGACTGGAATGAGCAGTTCTTC

j_gene: TRBJ1-5
v_gene: TRBV7-2
d_gene: .
abundance: .
CDR3aa: CASIPQPQHF
CDR3nt: TGTGCCAGCATCCCTCAGCCCCAGCATTTT

j_gene: TRBJ2-1
v_gene: TRBV20-1
d_gene: TRBD2
abundance: .
CDR3aa: CSAADTSGRVDEQFF
CDR3nt: TGCAGTGCTGCGGATACTAGCGGGAGGGTCGATGAGCAGTTCTTC

j_gene: TRBJ2-7
v_gene: TRBV18
d_gene: TRBD2
abundance: many
CDR3aa: CASSPRTSGRLYEQYF
CDR3nt: TGTGCCAGCTCACCACGGACTAGCGGGAGACTGTACGAGCAGTACTTC

j_gene: TRBJ2-3
v_gene: TRBV2
d_gene: .
abundance: .
CDR3aa: CASNRLSGEDTQYF
CDR3nt: TGTGCCAGCAATCGACTATCGGGAGAAGATACGCAGTATTTT

j_gene: TRBJ1-4
v_gene: TRBV6-1
d_gene: .
abundance: many
CDR3aa: CASSVTQREKLFF
CDR3nt: TGTGCCAGCAGTGTAACGCAGAGGGAAAAACTGTTTTTT

j_gene: TRBJ2-7
v_gene: TRBV12-3/TRBV12-4
d_gene: TRBD1
abundance: many
CDR3aa: CASSLTGKGEQYF
CDR3nt: TGTGCCAGCAGTTTGACAGGGAAGGGCGAGCAGTACTTC

j_gene: TRBJ2-3
v_gene: TRBV7-6
d_gene: TRBD2
abundance: few
CDR3aa: CASSFGGFGTSGTTTDTQYF
CDR3nt: TGTGCCAGCAGCTTTGGTGGATTTGGAACTAGCGGAACTACCACAGATACGCAGTATTTT

j_gene: TRBJ2-1
v_gene: TRBV6-5
d_gene: .
abundance: .
CDR3aa: CASSYSNNEQFF
CDR3nt: TGTGCCAGCAGTTACTCGAACAATGAGCAGTTCTTC

j_gene: TRBJ2-3
v_gene: TRBV12-3/TRBV12-4
d_gene: .
abundance: .
CDR3aa: CASSSRETDTQYF
CDR3nt: TGTGCCAGCAGTTCCAGGGAAACAGATACGCAGTATTTT

j_gene: TRBJ2-1
v_gene: TRBV7-9
d_gene: .
abundance: many
CDR3aa: CASSLPGYSSYNEQFF
CDR3nt: TGTGCCAGCAGCTTACCAGGGTATTCTTCCTACAATGAGCAGTTCTTC

j_gene: TRBJ2-7
v_gene: TRBV5-1
d_gene: TRBD2
abundance: .
CDR3aa: CASSLVTSGSGYEQYF
CDR3nt: TGCGCCAGCAGCTTGGTTACTAGCGGGAGTGGATACGAGCAGTACTTC

j_gene: TRBJ2-1
v_gene: TRBV5-1
d_gene: TRBD1
abundance: few
CDR3aa: CASSFATGAYNEQFF
CDR3nt: TGCGCCAGCAGCTTCGCGACAGGGGCCTACAATGAGCAGTTCTTC

j_gene: TRBJ2-7
v_gene: TRBV20-1
d_gene: TRBD2
abundance: few
CDR3aa: CSAPLATSVAYEQYF
CDR3nt: TGCAGTGCCCCTCTAGCGACTAGCGTCGCCTACGAGCAGTACTTC

j_gene: TRBJ2-7
v_gene: TRBV25-1
d_gene: .
abundance: .
CDR3aa: CASSGTSFHEQYF
CDR3nt: TGTGCCAGCAGTGGAACTAGTTTTCACGAGCAGTACTTC

j_gene: TRBJ2-5
v_gene: TRBV12-3/TRBV12-4
d_gene: TRBD2
abundance: .
CDR3aa: CASSLLAALQETQYF
CDR3nt: TGTGCCAGCAGCCTACTAGCGGCCTTACAAGAGACCCAGTACTTC

j_gene: TRBJ2-2
v_gene: TRBV13
d_gene: .
abundance: few
CDR3aa: CASSSLSTGELFF
CDR3nt: TGTGCCAGCAGCTCCCTTTCCACCGGGGAGCTGTTTTTT

j_gene: TRBJ2-1
v_gene: TRBV6-5
d_gene: TRBD2
abundance: few
CDR3aa: CASSYSLLAGGNNEQFF
CDR3nt: TGTGCCAGCAGTTACTCCCTACTAGCGGGGGGTAACAATGAGCAGTTCTTC

j_gene: TRBJ2-6
v_gene: TRBV20-1
d_gene: .
abundance: many
CDR3aa: CSARDSRERFGANVLTF
CDR3nt: TGCAGTGCTAGAGATAGTCGGGAAAGATTTGGGGCCAACGTCCTGACTTTC

j_gene: TRBJ2-7
v_gene: TRBV11-2
d_gene: TRBD1
abundance: many
CDR3aa: CASSPRTGNEQYF
CDR3nt: TGTGCCAGCAGCCCCCGGACAGGGAACGAGCAGTACTTC

j_gene: TRBJ2-7
v_gene: TRBV5-6
d_gene: .
abundance: many
CDR3aa: CASSLSLEWQYEQYF
CDR3nt: TGTGCCAGCAGCTTGTCACTGGAGTGGCAATACGAGCAGTACTTC

j_gene: TRBJ1-5
v_gene: TRBV29-1
d_gene: .
abundance: few
CDR3aa: CSVVTTGQPQHF
CDR3nt: TGCAGCGTTGTCACAACCGGCCAGCCCCAGCATTTT

j_gene: TRBJ1-2
v_gene: TRBV4-1
d_gene: .
abundance: once
CDR3aa: CASSQGTGILGYTF
CDR3nt: TGCGCCAGCAGCCAAGGTACAGGGATTCTTGGCTACACCTTC

j_gene: TRBJ2-5
v_gene: TRBV11-2
d_gene: TRBD2
abundance: few
CDR3aa: CASSLDETSGVVTQYF
CDR3nt: TGTGCCAGCAGCTTAGACGAGACTAGCGGGGTGGTGACCCAGTACTTC

j_gene: TRBJ2-1
v_gene: TRBV9
d_gene: TRBD2
abundance: few
CDR3aa: CASSVGTSGGYNEQFF
CDR3nt: TGTGCCAGCAGCGTAGGGACTAGCGGAGGGTACAATGAGCAGTTCTTC

j_gene: TRBJ2-1
v_gene: TRBV6-1
d_gene: TRBD1
abundance: .
CDR3aa: CASSLQGSSNEQFF
CDR3nt: TGTGCCAGCAGCCTACAGGGGAGCAGCAATGAGCAGTTCTTC

j_gene: TRBJ2-5
v_gene: TRBV7-8
d_gene: TRBD2
abundance: .
CDR3aa: CASLGGSAQETQYF
CDR3nt: TGTGCCAGCCTGGGGGGGTCAGCTCAAGAGACCCAGTACTTC

j_gene: TRBJ1-1
v_gene: TRBV20-1
d_gene: .
abundance: .
CDR3aa: CSAREGGLMNTEAFF
CDR3nt: TGCAGTGCTAGAGAGGGCGGCCTAATGAACACTGAAGCTTTCTTT

j_gene: TRBJ2-1
v_gene: TRBV5-6
d_gene: .
abundance: many
CDR3aa: CASSRWGITGYNEQFF
CDR3nt: TGTGCCAGCAGCCGGTGGGGAATTACGGGATACAATGAGCAGTTCTTC

j_gene: TRBJ1-1
v_gene: TRBV20-1
d_gene: .
abundance: .
CDR3aa: CSAKRGWDTEAFF
CDR3nt: TGCAGTGCTAAAAGGGGGTGGGACACTGAAGCTTTCTTT

j_gene: TRBJ1-4
v_gene: TRBV3-1
d_gene: .
abundance: many
CDR3aa: CASSQGFLGIEKLFF
CDR3nt: TGTGCCAGCAGCCAAGGCTTCCTTGGGATTGAAAAACTGTTTTTT

j_gene: TRBJ2-3
v_gene: TRBV29-1
d_gene: TRBD1
abundance: few
CDR3aa: CSVPDRVMRDTQYF
CDR3nt: TGCAGCGTTCCCGACAGGGTTATGCGCGATACGCAGTATTTT